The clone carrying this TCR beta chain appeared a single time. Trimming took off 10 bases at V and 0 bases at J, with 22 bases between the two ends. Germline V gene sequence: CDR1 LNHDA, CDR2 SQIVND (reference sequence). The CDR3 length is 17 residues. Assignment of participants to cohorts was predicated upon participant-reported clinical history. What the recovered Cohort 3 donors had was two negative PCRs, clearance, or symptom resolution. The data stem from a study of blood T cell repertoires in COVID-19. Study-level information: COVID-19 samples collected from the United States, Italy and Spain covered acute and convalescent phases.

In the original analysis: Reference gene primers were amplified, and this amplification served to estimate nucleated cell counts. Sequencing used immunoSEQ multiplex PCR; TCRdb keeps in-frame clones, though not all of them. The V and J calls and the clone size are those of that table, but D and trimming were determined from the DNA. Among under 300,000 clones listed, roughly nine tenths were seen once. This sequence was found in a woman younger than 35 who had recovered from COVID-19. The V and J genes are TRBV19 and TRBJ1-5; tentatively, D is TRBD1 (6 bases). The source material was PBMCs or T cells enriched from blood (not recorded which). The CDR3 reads CATGAQDSTPSNQPQHF. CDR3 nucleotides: TGTGCCACAGGGGCCCAAGACAGCACCCCTAGCAATCAGCCCCAGCATTTT.